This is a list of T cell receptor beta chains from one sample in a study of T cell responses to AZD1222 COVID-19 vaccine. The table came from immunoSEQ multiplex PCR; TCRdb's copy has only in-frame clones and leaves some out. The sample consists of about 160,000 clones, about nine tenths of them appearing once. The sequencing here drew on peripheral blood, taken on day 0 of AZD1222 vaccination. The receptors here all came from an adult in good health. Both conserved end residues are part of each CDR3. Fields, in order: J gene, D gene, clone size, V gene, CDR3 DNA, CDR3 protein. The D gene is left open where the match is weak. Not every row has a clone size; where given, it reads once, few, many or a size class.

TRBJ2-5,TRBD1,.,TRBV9,TGTGCCAGCAGCGGATCCGGGACAGAAGAGACCCAGTACTTC,CASSGSGTEETQYF
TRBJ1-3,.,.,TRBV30,TGTGCCTGGAAGTTAGGGAGGGGCAGCTCTGGAAACACCATATATTTT,CAWKLGRGSSGNTIYF
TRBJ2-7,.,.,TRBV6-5,TGTGCCAGCAGTTACTCTGGCGGGGGCACCTACGAGCAGTACTTC,CASSYSGGGTYEQYF
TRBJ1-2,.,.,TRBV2,TGTGCCAGCAGTGATGGGCAGGCCGACTATGGCTACACCTTC,CASSDGQADYGYTF
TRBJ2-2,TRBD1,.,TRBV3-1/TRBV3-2,TGTGCCAGCAGCCCCCGGACAGGCATAAACACCGGGGAGCTGTTTTTT,CASSPRTGINTGELFF
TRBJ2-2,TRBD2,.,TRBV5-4,TGTGCCAGCAGCCATAGCGGGAGGCGAAACACCGGGGAGCTGTTTTTT,CASSHSGRRNTGELFF
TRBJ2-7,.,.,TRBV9,TGTGCCAGCAGCGCGGGAGATAGCTCCTACGAGCAGTACTTC,CASSAGDSSYEQYF
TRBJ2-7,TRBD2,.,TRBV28,TGTGCCAGCAGTGGCGAGGGAGCGGGAGGACCCCCCTCCTACGAGCAGTACTTC,CASSGEGAGGPPSYEQYF
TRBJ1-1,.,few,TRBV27,TGTGCCAGCAGTTTCTCCAGGGTGACTGAAGCTTTCTTT,CASSFSRVTEAFF
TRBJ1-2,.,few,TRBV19,TGTGCCAGTAGTATAGATGCAGGGCCCGGAGGATATGGCTACACCTTC,CASSIDAGPGGYGYTF
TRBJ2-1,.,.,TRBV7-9,TGTGCCAGCAGCTTGGAGGGTCGGGGCTACAATGAGCAGTTCTTC,CASSLEGRGYNEQFF
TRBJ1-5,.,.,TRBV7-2,TGTGCCAGCAGCTTAAGGTTGACAGAGAATCAGCCCCAGCATTTT,CASSLRLTENQPQHF
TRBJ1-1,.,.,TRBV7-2,TGTGCCAGCAGCTCCTTGGGGCAGGGCACTGAAGCTTTCTTT,CASSSLGQGTEAFF
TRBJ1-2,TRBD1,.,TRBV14,TGTGCCAGCAGCCAAGGGGGACAGCGAAACTATGGCTACACCTTC,CASSQGGQRNYGYTF
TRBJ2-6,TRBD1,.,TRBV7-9,TGTGCCAGCAGCACGACAGGGGCTGGGGCCAACGTCCTGACTTTC,CASSTTGAGANVLTF
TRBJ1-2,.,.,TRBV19,TGTGCCAGTGATGGTCCGGGGGGAGGGTATGGCTACACCTTC,CASDGPGGGYGYTF
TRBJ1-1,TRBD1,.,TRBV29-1,TGCAGCGTTCAGGGACAGCAGAACACTGAAGCTTTCTTT,CSVQGQQNTEAFF
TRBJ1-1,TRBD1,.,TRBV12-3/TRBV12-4,TGTGCCAGCAGTTCGGGACAGACAAATGAAGCTTTCTTT,CASSSGQTNEAFF
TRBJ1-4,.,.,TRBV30,TGTGCCTGGAGCGGGAAGGGCGGTGATGAAAAACTGTTTTTT,CAWSGKGGDEKLFF
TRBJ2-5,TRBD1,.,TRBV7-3,TGTGCCAGCAGCCCTACAGGGGTTCTCGAGACCCAGTACTTC,CASSPTGVLETQYF
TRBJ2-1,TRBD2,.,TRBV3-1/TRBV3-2,TGTGCCAGCAGCCAAGGTCGGACTAGCGGCGAGCAGTTCTTC,CASSQGRTSGEQFF
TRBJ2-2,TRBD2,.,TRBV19,TGTGCCAGTAGTACGCGACTAGCGGGGGACACCGGGGAGCTGTTTTTT,CASSTRLAGDTGELFF
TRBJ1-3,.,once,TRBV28,TGTGCCAGCAGTCCCATGGGACCTGGAAACACCATATATTTT,CASSPMGPGNTIYF
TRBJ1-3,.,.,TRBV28,TGTGCCAGCAGTAGCTCCGGGACGGGGAGAAACACCATATATTTT,CASSSSGTGRNTIYF
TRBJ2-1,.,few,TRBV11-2,TGTGCCAGCAGCTTAGATCCGGTGAGCTCCTACAATGAGCAGTTCTTC,CASSLDPVSSYNEQFF
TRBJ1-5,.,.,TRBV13,TGTGCCAGCAGCTTTCAAGGTCAGCCCCAGCATTTT,CASSFQGQPQHF
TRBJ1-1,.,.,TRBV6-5,TGTGCCAGCAGTTACGCATCTGAGGGATTAACTGAAGCTTTCTTT,CASSYASEGLTEAFF
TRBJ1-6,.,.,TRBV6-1,TGTGCCAGCAGTGAAACACCACCGCATAATTCACCCCTCCACTTT,CASSETPPHNSPLHF
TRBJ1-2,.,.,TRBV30,TGTGCCTGGAGAGGCAGGACCGCCTATGGCTACACCTTC,CAWRGRTAYGYTF
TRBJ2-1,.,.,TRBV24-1,TGTGCCACCAGTGGGGGCCTAAACGATGAGCAGTTCTTC,CATSGGLNDEQFF
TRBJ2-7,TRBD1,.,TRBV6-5,TGTGCCAGCAGCCGAACTCCAGACAGGGCCAACGAGCAGTACTTC,CASSRTPDRANEQYF
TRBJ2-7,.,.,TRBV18,TGTGCCAGCTCACCGGCAGCCAGAGGGTCCTACGAGCAGTACTTC,CASSPAARGSYEQYF
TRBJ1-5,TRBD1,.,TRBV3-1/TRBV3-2,TGTGCCAGCAGCCAAACCGACAGGGACATCAATCAGCCCCAGCATTTT,CASSQTDRDINQPQHF
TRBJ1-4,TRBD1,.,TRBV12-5,TGTGCTAGTGGTTGGACCGAGGGGGACAGGGGTAATGAAAAACTGTTTTTT,CASGWTEGDRGNEKLFF
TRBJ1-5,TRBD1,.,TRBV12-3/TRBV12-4,TGTGCCAGCGGACAGGGGGGAGATCAGCCCCAGCATTTT,CASGQGGDQPQHF
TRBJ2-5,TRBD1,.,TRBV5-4,TGTGCCAGCAGCTTACAGGGGGCAACGGAGACCCAGTACTTC,CASSLQGATETQYF
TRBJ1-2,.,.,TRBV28,TGTGCCAGCAGTTCAGGGCAGGGAGGAAGTGGCTACACCTTC,CASSSGQGGSGYTF
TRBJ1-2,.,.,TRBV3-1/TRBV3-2,TGTGCCAGCAGCCAAGGTGCGGGGGTCGAGGGCTACACCTTC,CASSQGAGVEGYTF
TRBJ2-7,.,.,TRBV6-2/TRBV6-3,TGTGCCAGCAGTACTGGCACTTTCCACGAGCAGTACTTC,CASSTGTFHEQYF
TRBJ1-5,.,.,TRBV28,TGTGCCAGCAGTTTAGGAGGATATTATAGCAATCAGCCCCAGCATTTT,CASSLGGYYSNQPQHF